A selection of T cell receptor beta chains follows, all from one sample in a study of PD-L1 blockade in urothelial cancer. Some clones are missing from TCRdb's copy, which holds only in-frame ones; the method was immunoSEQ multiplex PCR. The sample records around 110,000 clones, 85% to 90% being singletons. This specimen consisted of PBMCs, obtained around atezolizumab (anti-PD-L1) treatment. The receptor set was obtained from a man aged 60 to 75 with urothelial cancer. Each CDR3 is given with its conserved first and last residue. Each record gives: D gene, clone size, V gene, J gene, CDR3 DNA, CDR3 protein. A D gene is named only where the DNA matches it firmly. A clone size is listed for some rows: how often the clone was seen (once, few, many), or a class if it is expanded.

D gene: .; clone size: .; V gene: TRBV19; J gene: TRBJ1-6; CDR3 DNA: TGTGCCTCACGCCCCGAGAGCTCCTATAATTCACCCCTCCACTTT; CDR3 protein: CASRPESSYNSPLHF
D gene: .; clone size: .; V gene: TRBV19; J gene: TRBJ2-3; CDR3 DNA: TGTGCCAGTAATCAGGGGTGGGCAGATACGCAGTATTTT; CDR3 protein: CASNQGWADTQYF
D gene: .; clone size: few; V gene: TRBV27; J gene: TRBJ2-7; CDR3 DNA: TGTGCCAGCAGTTTCTCCAGGGGTTCCCACGAGCAGTACTTC; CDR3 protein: CASSFSRGSHEQYF
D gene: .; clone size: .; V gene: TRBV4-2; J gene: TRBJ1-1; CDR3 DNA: TGTGCCAGCAGCCGGGGGACGGGGGGCCAGGAGGCTTTCTTT; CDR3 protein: CASSRGTGGQEAFF
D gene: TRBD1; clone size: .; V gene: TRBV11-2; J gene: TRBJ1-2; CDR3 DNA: TGTGCCAGCAGCTCGGACAGGGGGTATGGCTACACCTTC; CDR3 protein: CASSSDRGYGYTF
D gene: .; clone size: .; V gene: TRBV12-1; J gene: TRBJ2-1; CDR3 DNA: TGTGCCAGCAGCTCGAGCGGGAGATGGCAGTTCTTC; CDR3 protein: CASSSSGRWQFF
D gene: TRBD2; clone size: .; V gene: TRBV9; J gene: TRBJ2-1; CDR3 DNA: TGTGCCAGCAGCACAGCAGCTAGCGGGAGTTGGTACAATGAGCAGTTCTTC; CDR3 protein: CASSTAASGSWYNEQFF
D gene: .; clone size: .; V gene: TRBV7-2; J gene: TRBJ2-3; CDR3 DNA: TGTGCCAGCAGCTCGGGACTGGTCACAGATACGCAGTATTTT; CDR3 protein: CASSSGLVTDTQYF
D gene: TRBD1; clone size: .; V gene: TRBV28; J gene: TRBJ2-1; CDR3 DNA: TGTGCCAGCACCGTTGACAGGGATGCGAGGAATGAGCAGTTCTTC; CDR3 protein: CASTVDRDARNEQFF
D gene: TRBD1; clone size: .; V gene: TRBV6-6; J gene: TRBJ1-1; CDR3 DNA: TGTGCCAGCAGTTACTGGGACAGGGGATTGGCTTTCTTT; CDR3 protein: CASSYWDRGLAFF
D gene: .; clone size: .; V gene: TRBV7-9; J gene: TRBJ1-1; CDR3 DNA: TGTGCCAGCACCGAGAAGAACACTGAAGCTTTCTTT; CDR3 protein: CASTEKNTEAFF
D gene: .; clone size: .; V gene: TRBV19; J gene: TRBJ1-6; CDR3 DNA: TGTGCCAGTAGCGTCGAGGGTTCACCCCTCCACTTT; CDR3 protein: CASSVEGSPLHF
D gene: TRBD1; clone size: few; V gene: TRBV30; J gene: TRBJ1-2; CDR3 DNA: TGTGCCTGGACTGCTGGACGACAGGGGGAGAGTGGCTACACCTTC; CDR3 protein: CAWTAGRQGESGYTF
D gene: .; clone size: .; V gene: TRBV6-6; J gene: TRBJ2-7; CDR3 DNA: TGTGCCAGCGCAGAACTAGCCCGGGGCTTATCCTACGAGCAGTACTTC; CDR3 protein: CASAELARGLSYEQYF
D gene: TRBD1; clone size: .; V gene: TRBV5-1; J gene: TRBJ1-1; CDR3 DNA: TGCGCCAGCAGCTTGGAGGGGGCTGGCACTGAAGCTTTCTTT; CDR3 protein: CASSLEGAGTEAFF
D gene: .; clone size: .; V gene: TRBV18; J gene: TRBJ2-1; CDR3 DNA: TGTGCCAGCTCACCAAGCCCAGGGATCTCCTACAATGAGCAGTTCTTC; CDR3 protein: CASSPSPGISYNEQFF